This T cell receptor beta chain originates from a study of T cell clusters in autoimmune cytopenias. TRB amplification used around 260 ng of peripheral blood genomic DNA. TRB was amplified by touch-down multiplex PCR, primer pools A and B combined. After re-calling the multiplex PCR reads, TCRdb lists one entry per CDR3 protein, DNA absent. The repertoire shows 3,500 to 5,000 distinct CDR3 sequences; the top ten hold about 64%. The germline gives CDR1 DFQATT, CDR2 SNEGSKA (reference sequence). The CDR3 consists of 15 residues. These data were also reused for a study on T cell repertoires in aging, cancer and after chemotherapy.

The sample comprised peripheral blood. The rearrangement links TRBV20-1 to TRBJ1-2. The TCR was taken from a human donor with an autoimmune cytopenia or autoimmune hepatitis (not recorded which). The chain's CDR3 is CSARDEGDGPYGYTF.